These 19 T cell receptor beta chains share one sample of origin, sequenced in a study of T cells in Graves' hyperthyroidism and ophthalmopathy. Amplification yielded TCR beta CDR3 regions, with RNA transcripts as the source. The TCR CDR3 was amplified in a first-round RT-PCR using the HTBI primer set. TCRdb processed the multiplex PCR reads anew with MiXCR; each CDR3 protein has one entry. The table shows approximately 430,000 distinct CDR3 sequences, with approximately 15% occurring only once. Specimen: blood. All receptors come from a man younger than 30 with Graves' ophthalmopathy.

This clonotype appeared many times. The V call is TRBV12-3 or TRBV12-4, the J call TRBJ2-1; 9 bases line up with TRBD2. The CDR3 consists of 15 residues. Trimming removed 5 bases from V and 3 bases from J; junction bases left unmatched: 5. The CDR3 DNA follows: TGTGCCAGCAGTAGTGGACTAGCGATCTACAATGAGCAGTTCTTC. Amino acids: CASSSGLAIYNEQFF.

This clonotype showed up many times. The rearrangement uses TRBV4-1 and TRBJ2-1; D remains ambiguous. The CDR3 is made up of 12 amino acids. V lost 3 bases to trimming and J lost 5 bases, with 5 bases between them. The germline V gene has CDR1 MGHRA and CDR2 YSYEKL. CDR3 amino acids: CASSHRDNEQFF. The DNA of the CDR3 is TGCGCCAGCAGCCACCGCGACAATGAGCAGTTCTTC.

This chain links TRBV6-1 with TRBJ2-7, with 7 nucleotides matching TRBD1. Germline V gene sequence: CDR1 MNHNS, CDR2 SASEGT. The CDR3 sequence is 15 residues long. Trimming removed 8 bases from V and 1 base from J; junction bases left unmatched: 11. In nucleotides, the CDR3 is TGTGCCAGCCTACCAAGCAGGGACAGATCCTACGAGCAGTACTTC. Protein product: CASLPSRDRSYEQYF.

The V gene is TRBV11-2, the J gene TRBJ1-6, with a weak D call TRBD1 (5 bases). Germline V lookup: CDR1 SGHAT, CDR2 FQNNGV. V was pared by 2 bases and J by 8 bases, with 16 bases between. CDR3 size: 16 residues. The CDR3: CASSLQGHPGDSPLHF. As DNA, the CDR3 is TGTGCCAGCAGCTTACAAGGACACCCTGGTGATTCACCCCTCCACTTT.

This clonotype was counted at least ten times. The CDR3: CASSFLAGRRSGNTIYF. The CDR3 DNA reads TGTGCCAGCAGTTTTCTGGCAGGTAGAAGATCTGGAAACACCATATATTTT. This sequence joins TRBV12-3 or TRBV12-4 and TRBJ1-3; D ambiguous. Deletions cut 3 bases from V and 1 base from J, with 16 bases between. There are 17 residues in the CDR3.

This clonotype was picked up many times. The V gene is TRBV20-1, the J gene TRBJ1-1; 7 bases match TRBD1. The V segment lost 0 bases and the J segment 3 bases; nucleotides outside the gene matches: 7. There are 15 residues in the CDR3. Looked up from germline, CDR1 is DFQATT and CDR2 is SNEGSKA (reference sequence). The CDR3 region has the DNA TGCAGTGCTAGAGATCCCGGACAGGCGGACACTGAAGCTTTCTTT. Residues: CSARDPGQADTEAFF.

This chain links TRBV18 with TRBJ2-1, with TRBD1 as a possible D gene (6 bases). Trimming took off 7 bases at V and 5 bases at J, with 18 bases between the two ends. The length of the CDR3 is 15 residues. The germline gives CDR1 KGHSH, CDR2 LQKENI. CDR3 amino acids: CASCRSGHANNEQFF. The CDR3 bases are TGTGCCAGCTGCCGGTCGGGACACGCGAACAATGAGCAGTTCTTC.

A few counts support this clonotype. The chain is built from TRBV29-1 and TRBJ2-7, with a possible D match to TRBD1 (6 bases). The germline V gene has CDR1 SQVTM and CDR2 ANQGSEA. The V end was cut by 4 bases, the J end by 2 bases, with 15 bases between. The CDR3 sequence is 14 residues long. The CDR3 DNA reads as TGCAGCGTTGCCGGCAGGGGTGGAACCTACGAGCAGTACTTC. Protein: CSVAGRGGTYEQYF.

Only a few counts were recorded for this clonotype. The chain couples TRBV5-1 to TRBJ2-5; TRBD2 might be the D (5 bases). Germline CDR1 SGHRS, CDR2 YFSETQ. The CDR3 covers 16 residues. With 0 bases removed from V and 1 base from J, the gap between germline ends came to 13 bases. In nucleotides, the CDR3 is TGCGCCAGCAGCTTGGGTACTAGGTCGCGCCAAGAGACCCAGTACTTC. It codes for CASSLGTRSRQETQYF.

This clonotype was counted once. CDR3 bases: TGTGCCAGCACATCTCAAGGGGGGAACACTGAAGCTTTCTTT. Protein sequence: CASTSQGGNTEAFF. The chain couples TRBV7-9 to TRBJ1-1; D perhaps matches TRBD1 (6 bases). The V end lost 7 bases, the J end lost 1 base, and 13 bases lay between the germline ends. The length of the CDR3 is 14 residues. The germline CDR1 and CDR2 sequences are SEHNR and FQNEAQ (reference sequence).

This CDR3 reads CASNRLAGVYTGELFF. The CDR3 bases are TGTGCCAGCAATAGACTAGCGGGGGTCTACACCGGGGAGCTGTTTTTT. The chain uses TRBV12-3 or TRBV12-4 and TRBJ2-2, with 12 bases fitting TRBD2. V was clipped by 7 bases and J by 3 bases; unmatched bases: 6. The CDR3 extends over 16 amino acids.

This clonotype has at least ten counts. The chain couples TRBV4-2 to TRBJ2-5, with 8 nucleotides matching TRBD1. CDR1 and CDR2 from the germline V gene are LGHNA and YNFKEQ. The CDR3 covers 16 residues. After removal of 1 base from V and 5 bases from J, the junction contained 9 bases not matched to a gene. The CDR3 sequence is CASSQGDRPEVETQYF. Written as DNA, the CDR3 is TGTGCCAGCAGCCAAGGGGACAGGCCGGAAGTGGAGACCCAGTACTTC.

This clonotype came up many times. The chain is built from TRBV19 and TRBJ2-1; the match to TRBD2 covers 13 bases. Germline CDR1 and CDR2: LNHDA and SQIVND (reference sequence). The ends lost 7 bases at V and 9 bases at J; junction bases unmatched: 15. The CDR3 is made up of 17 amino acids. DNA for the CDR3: TGTGCCAGTACCGGGACTAGCGGGGCCGGCTCTTGGGGTGAGCAGTTCTTC. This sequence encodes CASTGTSGAGSWGEQFF.

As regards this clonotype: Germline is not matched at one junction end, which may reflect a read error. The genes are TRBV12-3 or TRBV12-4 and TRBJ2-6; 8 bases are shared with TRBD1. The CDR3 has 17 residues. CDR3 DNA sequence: TGTGCCAGCAGTCCCCTCGGACAGGGTTCCGGGGCCAACGTCCTGACCTTC. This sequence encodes CASSPLGQGSGANVLTF.

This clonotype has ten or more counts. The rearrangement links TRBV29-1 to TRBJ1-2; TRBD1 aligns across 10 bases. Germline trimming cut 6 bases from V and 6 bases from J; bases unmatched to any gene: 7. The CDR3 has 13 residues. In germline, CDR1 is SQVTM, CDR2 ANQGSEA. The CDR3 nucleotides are TGCAGCGTCGAACCGGGACAGGGGAATGGCTACACCTTC. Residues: CSVEPGQGNGYTF.

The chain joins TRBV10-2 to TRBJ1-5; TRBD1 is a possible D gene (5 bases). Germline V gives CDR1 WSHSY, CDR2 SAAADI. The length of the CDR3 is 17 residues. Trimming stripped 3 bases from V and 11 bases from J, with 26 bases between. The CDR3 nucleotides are TGCGCCAGCAGTGACCAGGTTCCGGGGCACAGTGTCTTGTCCCAGCATTTT. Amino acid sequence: CASSDQVPGHSVLSQHF.

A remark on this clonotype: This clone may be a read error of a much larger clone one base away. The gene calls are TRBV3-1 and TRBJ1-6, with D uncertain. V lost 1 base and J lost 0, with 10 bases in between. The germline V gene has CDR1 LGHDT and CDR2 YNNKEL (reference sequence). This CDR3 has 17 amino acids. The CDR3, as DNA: TGTGCCAGCAGCCAAGGTTTGGGGAGCTCCTATAATTCACCCCTCCACTTT. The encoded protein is CASSQGLGSSYNSPLHF.

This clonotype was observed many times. In DNA form, the CDR3 reads TGTGCCAGCTCAACCGGGACTAGCCCCACAGATACGCAGTATTTT. Translation: CASSTGTSPTDTQYF. The chain has TRBV18 and TRBJ2-3; 9 positions match TRBD2. J was trimmed by 2 bases and V by 5 bases; bases with no gene match: 5. Germline V gene data show CDR1 as KGHSH and CDR2 as LQKENI. The CDR3 runs to 15 residues.

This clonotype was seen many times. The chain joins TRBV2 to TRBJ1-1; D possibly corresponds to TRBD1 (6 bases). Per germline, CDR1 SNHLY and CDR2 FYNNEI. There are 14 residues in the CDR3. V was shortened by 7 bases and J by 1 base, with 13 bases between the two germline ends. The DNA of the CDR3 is TGTGCCAGCATGGGAGGGGGGCAGAACACTGAAGCTTTCTTT. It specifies CASMGGGQNTEAFF.